This TCR beta chain was sequenced in a study of shared clonotypes between healthy human individuals. Using around 180 ng DNA, some 30,000 T cell genomes, the sorted-subset replicate PCRs were run. TCRdb's table, derived via immunoSEQ multiplex PCR, lists solely in-frame clones and lacks some. This table has millions of clones, approximately 93% appearing once. Note on this clone: Other DNA sequences from this sample encode an identical CDR3 as well.

Researchers partitioned CD4+ cells into CD45RA+ naive and CD45RA-negative memory subsets. The sample taken for sequencing was naive CD4+ T cells from PBMCs. Subset given: CD45RA+ positively selected. This clonotype was obtained from a man between 18 and 29 years old in good health. Some clones in this sample may be carry-over from other donors' samples.

This CDR3 is CAWGQGSNQPQHF. In DNA, the CDR3 is TGTGCCTGGGGACAGGGATCAAATCAGCCCCAGCATTTT. The chain uses TRBV30 and TRBJ1-5; TRBD1 matches at 8 bases. Unmatched junction bases numbered 4, after V lost 5 bases and J lost 4 bases. CDR1 and CDR2 (germline): GTSNPN, SVGIG (reference sequence). The CDR3 has 13 amino acids.